This is a list of T cell receptor beta chains from one sample in a study of T-cell reconstitution after alpha-beta-depleted transplantation in children. From the PCR reads, TCRdb called clonotypes with MiXCR, one entry per CDR3 protein. Of hundreds of thousands of distinct CDR3 sequences listed, roughly 13% are singletons. Sequencing used PBMCs, mostly from graft donor cells, obtained 360 days after TCRalphabeta/CD19-depleted stem cell transplant. Receptor source: a male patient between 5 and 17 years old who had a stem cell transplant for acute myeloid leukemia, so the T cells may come from the graft donor. Both conserved end residues are part of each CDR3. Fields, in order: D gene, clone size, J gene, V gene, CDR3 DNA, CDR3 protein. D genes are given only for firm matches. Expanded clones are given a class, and other clones once, few, many or no size at all.

d_gene: -
abundance: -
j_gene: TRBJ2-7
v_gene: TRBV2
CDR3nt: TGTGCCAGCAGTGACGTCCTCTACGAGCAGTACTTC
CDR3aa: CASSDVLYEQYF

d_gene: -
abundance: few
j_gene: TRBJ2-6
v_gene: TRBV20-1
CDR3nt: TGCAGTGCTAGAGGGAGAGGTTTTGGGGCCAACGTCCTGACTTTC
CDR3aa: CSARGRGFGANVLTF

d_gene: TRBD1
abundance: once
j_gene: TRBJ1-2
v_gene: TRBV7-9
CDR3nt: TGTGCCAGCAGCATTGGGACAGGGGGATCGGCTAACTTTGGCTACACCTTC
CDR3aa: CASSIGTGGSANFGYTF

d_gene: -
abundance: few
j_gene: TRBJ2-7
v_gene: TRBV27
CDR3nt: TGTGCCAGCAGTTTAATTGGCGGACCCTACGAGCAGTACTTC
CDR3aa: CASSLIGGPYEQYF

d_gene: TRBD1
abundance: -
j_gene: TRBJ2-5
v_gene: TRBV18
CDR3nt: TGTGCCAGCTCACCGCGCAGGGGGCAAGAGACCCAGTACTTC
CDR3aa: CASSPRRGQETQYF

d_gene: -
abundance: many
j_gene: TRBJ2-4
v_gene: TRBV28
CDR3nt: TGTGCCAGCAGTTTGTTGCTAGCCAAAAACATTCAGTACTTC
CDR3aa: CASSLLLAKNIQYF

d_gene: TRBD2
abundance: many
j_gene: TRBJ2-7
v_gene: TRBV27
CDR3nt: TGTGCCAGCAGTTTCCGGACTAGCGGGAGCTACGAGCAGTACTTC
CDR3aa: CASSFRTSGSYEQYF

d_gene: -
abundance: many
j_gene: TRBJ2-7
v_gene: TRBV13
CDR3nt: TGTGCCAGCAGGAGACTGGGGGACTCCTACGAGCAGTACTTC
CDR3aa: CASRRLGDSYEQYF

d_gene: -
abundance: few
j_gene: TRBJ1-1
v_gene: TRBV6-2/TRBV6-3
CDR3nt: TGTGCCAGCAGTCCGGGACACCTGAACACTGAAGCTTTCTTT
CDR3aa: CASSPGHLNTEAFF

d_gene: TRBD1
abundance: -
j_gene: TRBJ2-1
v_gene: TRBV4-2
CDR3nt: TGTGCCAGCAGCCAAGAAGGGACAGGGAAAGGGGCCTACAATGAGCAGTTCTTC
CDR3aa: CASSQEGTGKGAYNEQFF

d_gene: -
abundance: -
j_gene: TRBJ2-1
v_gene: TRBV5-1
CDR3nt: TGCGACAGCGGAATGGGGGGCACCTACAATGAGCAGTTCTTC
CDR3aa: CDSGMGGTYNEQFF

d_gene: -
abundance: many
j_gene: TRBJ2-7
v_gene: TRBV3-1
CDR3nt: TGTGCCAGCAGGGGGGGAAGAAGGGGGAGCTCCTACGAGCAGTACTTC
CDR3aa: CASRGGRRGSSYEQYF

d_gene: -
abundance: few
j_gene: TRBJ2-3
v_gene: TRBV9
CDR3nt: TGTGCCAGCAGCGTAGAGGGCAACACAGATACGCAGTATTTT
CDR3aa: CASSVEGNTDTQYF

d_gene: -
abundance: few
j_gene: TRBJ2-7
v_gene: TRBV3-1
CDR3nt: TGTGCCAGCAGCCAAGTGAACAGGGCACTAAATCGGATGTGGCAGTACTTC
CDR3aa: CASSQVNRALNRMWQYF

d_gene: TRBD1
abundance: few
j_gene: TRBJ2-1
v_gene: TRBV5-6
CDR3nt: TGTGCCAGCAGCTCTGGGACAGGGATAGGCAATGAGCAGTTCTTC
CDR3aa: CASSSGTGIGNEQFF

d_gene: TRBD2
abundance: once
j_gene: TRBJ2-7
v_gene: TRBV19
CDR3nt: TGTGCCAGTAGTCCGCCGGGACTAGCGGGAGTGGGCGAGCAGTACTTC
CDR3aa: CASSPPGLAGVGEQYF

d_gene: -
abundance: -
j_gene: TRBJ2-3
v_gene: TRBV15
CDR3nt: TGTGCCACCAGGCAGGGCCCAGATACGCAGTATTTT
CDR3aa: CATRQGPDTQYF

d_gene: -
abundance: -
j_gene: TRBJ2-7
v_gene: TRBV11-2
CDR3nt: TGTGCCAGCAGCTTAAATTGGGGGAGGCCCGCCCGCGAGCAGTACTTC
CDR3aa: CASSLNWGRPAREQYF

d_gene: -
abundance: many
j_gene: TRBJ2-1
v_gene: TRBV29-1
CDR3nt: TGCAGCGTTGAATTGGGTAGAGTCTCCTACAATGAGCAGTTCTTC
CDR3aa: CSVELGRVSYNEQFF

d_gene: TRBD1
abundance: many
j_gene: TRBJ1-5
v_gene: TRBV28
CDR3nt: TGTGCCAGCAGTCCCCGGACAGGGAATGGCAATCAGCCCCAGCATTTT
CDR3aa: CASSPRTGNGNQPQHF

d_gene: TRBD2
abundance: few
j_gene: TRBJ2-2
v_gene: TRBV7-9
CDR3nt: TGTGCCAGCAGCCCTTTTGCGGGCGGGAGGTCCGGGGAGCTGTTTTTT
CDR3aa: CASSPFAGGRSGELFF

d_gene: TRBD2
abundance: once
j_gene: TRBJ2-7
v_gene: TRBV6-1
CDR3nt: TGTGCCAGCAGTGGCGGACTAGCGGGGTTCTACGAGCAGTACTTC
CDR3aa: CASSGGLAGFYEQYF

d_gene: TRBD2
abundance: many
j_gene: TRBJ2-1
v_gene: TRBV28
CDR3nt: TGTGCCAGCAGTCCCTTGGCTAGCGGGAGTAAAAGCAATGAGCAGTTCTTC
CDR3aa: CASSPLASGSKSNEQFF

d_gene: -
abundance: many
j_gene: TRBJ2-2
v_gene: TRBV5-1
CDR3nt: TGCGCCAGCAGCACCGGACAGTTTGTCGGGGAGCTGTTTTTT
CDR3aa: CASSTGQFVGELFF

d_gene: -
abundance: many
j_gene: TRBJ2-5
v_gene: TRBV12-3/TRBV12-4
CDR3nt: TGTGCCAGCAGTTTACGTCCACCTCCGAGGACCCAGTACTTC
CDR3aa: CASSLRPPPRTQYF

d_gene: TRBD1
abundance: -
j_gene: TRBJ2-1
v_gene: TRBV10-3
CDR3nt: TGTGCCATCCTTCGTCAAGGGGACAGCTCCTACAATGAGCAGTTCTTC
CDR3aa: CAILRQGDSSYNEQFF

d_gene: TRBD1
abundance: -
j_gene: TRBJ2-7
v_gene: TRBV11-2
CDR3nt: TGTGCCAGCAGCCCGTCCGCGCACAGGGGGCGCGTTTTTTACCCCTACGAGCAGTACTTC
CDR3aa: CASSPSAHRGRVFYPYEQYF

d_gene: TRBD1
abundance: -
j_gene: TRBJ2-7
v_gene: TRBV25-1
CDR3nt: TGTGCCAGCAGTGAATATGGGACAGGGTTCCACGAGCAGTACTTC
CDR3aa: CASSEYGTGFHEQYF

d_gene: TRBD1
abundance: -
j_gene: TRBJ2-7
v_gene: TRBV28
CDR3nt: TGTGCCAGCAGCCCGGACAGGGGGCTCCACGAGCAGTACTTC
CDR3aa: CASSPDRGLHEQYF

d_gene: TRBD2
abundance: -
j_gene: TRBJ2-7
v_gene: TRBV7-2
CDR3nt: TGTGCCAGCAGCTCAGGGAGGGGACTAGGAGAAAACTACGAGCAGTACTTC
CDR3aa: CASSSGRGLGENYEQYF

d_gene: TRBD1
abundance: -
j_gene: TRBJ1-2
v_gene: TRBV14
CDR3nt: TGTGCCAGCAGCCGTAGAAGGGGACAGGGTCACTATGGCTACACCTTC
CDR3aa: CASSRRRGQGHYGYTF

d_gene: -
abundance: many
j_gene: TRBJ2-7
v_gene: TRBV5-1
CDR3nt: TGCGCCAGCAGCTTGGGTACCAGGGTCTACGAGCAGTACTTC
CDR3aa: CASSLGTRVYEQYF

d_gene: TRBD1
abundance: few
j_gene: TRBJ1-3
v_gene: TRBV28
CDR3nt: TGTGCCAGCACCTCCCCTGACAGGGGCGCTGGAAACACCATATATTTT
CDR3aa: CASTSPDRGAGNTIYF

d_gene: TRBD2
abundance: -
j_gene: TRBJ2-7
v_gene: TRBV7-6
CDR3nt: TGTGCCAGCAGCTTAGGGCTAGCGGGGCCCTCCTACGAGCAGTACTTC
CDR3aa: CASSLGLAGPSYEQYF

d_gene: -
abundance: -
j_gene: TRBJ2-1
v_gene: TRBV7-9
CDR3nt: TGTGCCAGCAGCGTAACTTTCGAGCAGTTCTTC
CDR3aa: CASSVTFEQFF

d_gene: -
abundance: -
j_gene: TRBJ2-7
v_gene: TRBV25-1
CDR3nt: TGTGCCAGCAGTGACGTCGGAAGCTACGAGCAGTACTTC
CDR3aa: CASSDVGSYEQYF

d_gene: -
abundance: many
j_gene: TRBJ2-2
v_gene: TRBV6-5
CDR3nt: TGTGCCAGCAGTTACTCCGGGGGACTCAACACCGGGGAGCTGTTTTTT
CDR3aa: CASSYSGGLNTGELFF

d_gene: -
abundance: -
j_gene: TRBJ2-4
v_gene: TRBV19
CDR3nt: TGTGCCAGTAGTCCCACTATTATAGCCAAAAACATTCAGTACTTC
CDR3aa: CASSPTIIAKNIQYF

d_gene: TRBD1
abundance: many
j_gene: TRBJ2-7
v_gene: TRBV20-1
CDR3nt: TGCAGTGCTGGCCAGGGGGCCTCCTACGAGCAGTACTTC
CDR3aa: CSAGQGASYEQYF

d_gene: TRBD1
abundance: few
j_gene: TRBJ1-1
v_gene: TRBV28
CDR3nt: TGTGCCAGCAGTTTTGGGGACAGGGTGAACACTGAAGCTTTCTTT
CDR3aa: CASSFGDRVNTEAFF

d_gene: TRBD2
abundance: -
j_gene: TRBJ2-2
v_gene: TRBV11-2
CDR3nt: TGTGCCAGCAGCTTAAGACTAGCGGGTCACACCGGGGAGCTGTTTTTT
CDR3aa: CASSLRLAGHTGELFF

d_gene: TRBD2
abundance: -
j_gene: TRBJ2-5
v_gene: TRBV5-1
CDR3nt: TGCGCCAGCAGTCTGCTAGCGGGAGCGCGGGAGACCCAGTACTTC
CDR3aa: CASSLLAGARETQYF

d_gene: -
abundance: few
j_gene: TRBJ2-6
v_gene: TRBV29-1
CDR3nt: TGCAGCGTAGGAGGGGGGGCCGGGGCCAACGTCCTGACTTTC
CDR3aa: CSVGGGAGANVLTF

d_gene: -
abundance: few
j_gene: TRBJ2-3
v_gene: TRBV5-1
CDR3nt: TGCGCCAGCAGCTTGCAGAAGGGAGATACGCAGTATTTT
CDR3aa: CASSLQKGDTQYF